This TCR beta chain derives from a study of blood T cell repertoires in COVID-19 (dated by TCRdb to the early 2020s). Study-wide context: The collaborator samples originated in the United States, Italy and Spain and spanned the acute and convalescent phases of COVID-19. The material from the prospective study consisted of cDNA or gDNA derived from T cells, B-cell-depleted T cells, or PBMCs. The dataset comprised deeply sampled blood TCRbeta repertoires from subjects exposed to, actively infected with, or recovered from COVID-19. The repertoires were released in a freely available public database intended as a resource for research on the immune response to SARS-CoV-2. The samples were drawn from two sources: the first 160 participants of the ongoing ImmuneRACE study, and about 1,300 subjects contributed by 6 global collaborators. The sample metadata nearly always contained a de-identified subject ID, COVID-19 status, age in years and sex. HLA class I and class II types, where available, came from metadata supplied by the sample provider rather than from assay-based typing.

The immunoSEQ Assay, a bias-controlled multiplex PCR, was used to amplify TCRbeta CDR3 regions from genomic DNA. As for how the authors treated the data: The number of nucleated cells in each sample was estimated from the amplification of reference gene primers within the assay. Sequence reads were collapsed and filtered to measure the absolute abundance of every unique TCRbeta CDR3 rearrangement. For each sample, productive Simpson clonality was calculated as the square root of Simpson's diversity index over productive rearrangements. Sourced from immuneACCESS, this table was stored by TCRdb with only in-frame sequences that have V and J called. A share of the clones is absent; for the studies checked, an unresolved V gene accounts for under half, and the remainder has no known explanation. From that table come the V and J calls and clone size; the DNA was used to work out D and trimming. For this sample the table gives 110,000 to 150,000 clones, of which roughly three quarters were detected only once. The leading ten clones occupy roughly 5.6% of the sample.

Trimmed from V: 8 bases; trimmed from J: 3 bases; junction bases lacking a gene match: 5. The CDR1 and CDR2 encoded by the germline V gene are MNHEY and SVGAGI. The CDR3 starts with the cysteine, ends with the phenylalanine, and has 14 residues. Only the CDR3 DNA stays, 42 bases, in frame from base 1. Enrolling through a virtual design, the prospective study's participants ranged in age from about 18 to 89 years and lived across roughly 23 United States geographic areas. To assign participants to cohorts, the prospective study relied on clinical history that participants themselves reported in a screening survey and a study questionnaire. ImmuneRACE Cohort 3 recovered participants were defined by two consecutive negative NP/OP PCR tests, healthcare professional clearance, or symptom resolution. Mobile phlebotomists in the prospective study collected whole blood, serum and a nasopharyngeal or oropharyngeal swab from every participant. Additional blood draws and questionnaires over a roughly two-month period could optionally be provided by prospective study participants. Prospective study blood samples were shipped either frozen or at room temperature before DNA extraction.

The research as a whole found: The amount of clinical and demographic metadata varied by source and participant and was provided uncurated.

Details on this clone: What antigen it recognizes has not been identified. One base away there is no much larger clone; base qualities are not given.

Sequencing was performed on PBMCs or T cells enriched from blood (not recorded which). The sequence links TRBV6-5 to TRBJ1-5, with 9 middle bases fitting TRBD1. The receptor was derived from a woman aged 45-59 years who had recovered from COVID-19. CDR3 loop: CASSGTGNNQPQHF. The sequenced DNA is TGTGCCAGCTCGGGGACAGGGAACAATCAGCCCCAGCATTTT.